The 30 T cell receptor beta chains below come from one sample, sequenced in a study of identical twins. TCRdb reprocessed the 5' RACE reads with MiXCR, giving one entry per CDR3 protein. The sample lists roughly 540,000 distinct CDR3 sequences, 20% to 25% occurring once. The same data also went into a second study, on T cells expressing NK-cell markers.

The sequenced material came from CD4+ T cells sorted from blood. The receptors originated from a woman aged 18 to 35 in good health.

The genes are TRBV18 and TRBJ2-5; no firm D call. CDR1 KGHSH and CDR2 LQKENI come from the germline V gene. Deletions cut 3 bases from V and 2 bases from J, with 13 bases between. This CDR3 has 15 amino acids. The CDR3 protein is CASSPQTGPQETQYF. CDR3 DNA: TGTGCCAGCTCACCCCAGACGGGTCCTCAAGAGACCCAGTACTTC.

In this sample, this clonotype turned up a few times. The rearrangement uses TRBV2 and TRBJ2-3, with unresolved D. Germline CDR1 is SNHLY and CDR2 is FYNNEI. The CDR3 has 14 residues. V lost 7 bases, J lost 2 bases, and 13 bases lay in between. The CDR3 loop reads CASKVAADTDTQYF. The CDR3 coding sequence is TGTGCCAGCAAGGTAGCCGCGGACACAGATACGCAGTATTTT.

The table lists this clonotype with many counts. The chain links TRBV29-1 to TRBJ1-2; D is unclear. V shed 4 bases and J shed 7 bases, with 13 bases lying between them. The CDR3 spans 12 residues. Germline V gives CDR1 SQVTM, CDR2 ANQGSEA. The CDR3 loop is CSVVVGSSGYTF. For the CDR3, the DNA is TGCAGCGTTGTTGTAGGTTCCTCTGGCTACACCTTC.

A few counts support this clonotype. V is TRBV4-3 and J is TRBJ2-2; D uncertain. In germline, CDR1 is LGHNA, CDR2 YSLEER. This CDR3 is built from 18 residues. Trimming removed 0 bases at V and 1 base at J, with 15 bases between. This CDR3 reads CASSQEVVQARNTGELFF. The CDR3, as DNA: TGCGCCAGCAGCCAAGAAGTGGTCCAAGCACGGAACACCGGGGAGCTGTTTTTT.

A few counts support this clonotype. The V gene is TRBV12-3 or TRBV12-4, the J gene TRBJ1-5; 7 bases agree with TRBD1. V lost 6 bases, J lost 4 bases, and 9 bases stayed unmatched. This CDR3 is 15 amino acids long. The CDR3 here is CASRYTGARNQPQHF. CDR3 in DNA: TGTGCCAGCAGGTATACAGGGGCCCGAAATCAGCCCCAGCATTTT.

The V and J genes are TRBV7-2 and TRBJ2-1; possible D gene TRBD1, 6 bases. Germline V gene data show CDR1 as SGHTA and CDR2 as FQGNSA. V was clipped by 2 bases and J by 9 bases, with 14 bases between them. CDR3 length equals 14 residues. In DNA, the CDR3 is TGTGCCAGCAGCTTAATTTCAGGGGAAAGTGAGCAGTTCTTC. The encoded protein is CASSLISGESEQFF.

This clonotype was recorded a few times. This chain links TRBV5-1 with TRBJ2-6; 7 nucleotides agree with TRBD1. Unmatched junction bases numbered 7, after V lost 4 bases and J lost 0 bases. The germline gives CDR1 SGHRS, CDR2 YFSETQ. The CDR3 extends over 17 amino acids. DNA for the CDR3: TGCGCCAGCAGCAGGACAGGTTTGCGCTCTGGGGCCAACGTCCTGACTTTC. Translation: CASSRTGLRSGANVLTF.

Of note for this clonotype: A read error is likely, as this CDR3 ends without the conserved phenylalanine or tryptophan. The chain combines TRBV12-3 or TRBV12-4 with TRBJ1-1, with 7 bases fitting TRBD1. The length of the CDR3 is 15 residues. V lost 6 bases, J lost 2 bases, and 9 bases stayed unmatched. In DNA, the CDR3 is TGTGCCAGCAGCCTGATGACAGGGTATAACACTGAAGCTTTCCTT. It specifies CASSLMTGYNTEAFL.

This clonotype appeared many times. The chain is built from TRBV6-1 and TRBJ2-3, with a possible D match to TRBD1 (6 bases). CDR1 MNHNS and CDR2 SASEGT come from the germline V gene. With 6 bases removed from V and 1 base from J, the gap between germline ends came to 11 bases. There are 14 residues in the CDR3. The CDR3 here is CASRRGWGTDTQYF. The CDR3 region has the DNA TGTGCCAGCAGGAGGGGGTGGGGCACAGATACGCAGTATTTT.

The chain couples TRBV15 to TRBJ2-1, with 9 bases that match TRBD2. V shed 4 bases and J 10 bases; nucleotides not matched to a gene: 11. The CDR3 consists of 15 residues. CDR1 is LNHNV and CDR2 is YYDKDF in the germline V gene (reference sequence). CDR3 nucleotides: TGTGCCACCAGCAAGGTTTCTAGCGGGAACCAAGAGCAGTTCTTC. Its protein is CATSKVSSGNQEQFF.

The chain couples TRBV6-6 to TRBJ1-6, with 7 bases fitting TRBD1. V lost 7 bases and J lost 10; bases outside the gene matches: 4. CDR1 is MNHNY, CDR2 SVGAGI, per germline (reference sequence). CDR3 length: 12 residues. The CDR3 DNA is TGTGCCAGCAAGGGGGCAAACTCACCCCTCCACTTT. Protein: CASKGANSPLHF.

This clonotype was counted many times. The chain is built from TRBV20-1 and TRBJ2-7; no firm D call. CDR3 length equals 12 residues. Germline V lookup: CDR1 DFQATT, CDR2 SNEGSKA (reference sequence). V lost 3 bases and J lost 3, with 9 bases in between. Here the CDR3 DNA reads TGCAGTGCTAGGCCGCGAGGCTACGAGCAGTACTTC. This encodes CSARPRGYEQYF.

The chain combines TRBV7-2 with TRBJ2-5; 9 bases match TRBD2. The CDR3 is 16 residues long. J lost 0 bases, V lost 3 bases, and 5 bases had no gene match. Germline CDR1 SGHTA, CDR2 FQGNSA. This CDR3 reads CASSFGTSPYQETQYF. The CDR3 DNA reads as TGTGCCAGCAGCTTCGGGACTAGCCCATACCAAGAGACCCAGTACTTC.

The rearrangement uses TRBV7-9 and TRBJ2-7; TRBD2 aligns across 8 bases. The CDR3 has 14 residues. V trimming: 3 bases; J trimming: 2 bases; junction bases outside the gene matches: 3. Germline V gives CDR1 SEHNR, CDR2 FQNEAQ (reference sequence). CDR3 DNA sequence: TGTGCCAGCAGCTTTAGCGGGGCCGCCTACGAGCAGTACTTC. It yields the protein CASSFSGAAYEQYF.

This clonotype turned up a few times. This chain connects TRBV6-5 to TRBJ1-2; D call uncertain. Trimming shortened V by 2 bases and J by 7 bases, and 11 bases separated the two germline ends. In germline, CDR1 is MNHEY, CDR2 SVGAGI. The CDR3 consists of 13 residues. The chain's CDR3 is CASSYGRMGGYTF. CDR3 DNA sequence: TGTGCCAGCAGTTACGGCAGGATGGGTGGCTACACCTTC.

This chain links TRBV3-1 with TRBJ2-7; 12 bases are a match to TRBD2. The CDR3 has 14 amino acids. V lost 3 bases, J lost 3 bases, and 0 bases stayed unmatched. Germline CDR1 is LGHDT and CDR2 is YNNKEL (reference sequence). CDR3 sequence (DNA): TGTGCCAGCAGCCAGACTAGCGGGAGCTACGAGCAGTACTTC. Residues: CASSQTSGSYEQYF.

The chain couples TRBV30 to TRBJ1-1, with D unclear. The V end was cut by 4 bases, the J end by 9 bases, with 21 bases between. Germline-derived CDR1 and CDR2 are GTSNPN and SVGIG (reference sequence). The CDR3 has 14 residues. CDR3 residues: CAWNVLSRDRQAFF. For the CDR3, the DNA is TGTGCCTGGAATGTGCTTTCGCGGGATCGGCAAGCTTTCTTT.

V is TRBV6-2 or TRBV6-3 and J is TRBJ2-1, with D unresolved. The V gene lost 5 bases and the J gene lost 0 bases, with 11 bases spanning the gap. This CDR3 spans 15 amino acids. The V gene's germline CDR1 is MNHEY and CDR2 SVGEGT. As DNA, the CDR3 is TGTGCCAGCAGTGGCGTAAAGAGCTCCTACAATGAGCAGTTCTTC. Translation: CASSGVKSSYNEQFF.

This CDR3 is CASSRGQVQETQYF. The CDR3 bases are TGTGCCAGCAGCCGAGGACAGGTTCAAGAGACCCAGTACTTC. The genes are TRBV5-6 and TRBJ2-5; 7 bases align to TRBD1. Germline lookup yields CDR1 SGHDT and CDR2 YYEEEE. The CDR3 length is 14 residues. V trimming: 4 bases; J trimming: 2 bases; junction bases outside the gene matches: 5.

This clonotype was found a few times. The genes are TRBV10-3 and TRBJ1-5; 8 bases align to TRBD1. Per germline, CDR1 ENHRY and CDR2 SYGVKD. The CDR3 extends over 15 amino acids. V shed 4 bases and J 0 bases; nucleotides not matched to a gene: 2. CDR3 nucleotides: TGTGCCATCAGTGGGACAGGGAGTAGCAATCAGCCCCAGCATTTT. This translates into CAISGTGSSNQPQHF.

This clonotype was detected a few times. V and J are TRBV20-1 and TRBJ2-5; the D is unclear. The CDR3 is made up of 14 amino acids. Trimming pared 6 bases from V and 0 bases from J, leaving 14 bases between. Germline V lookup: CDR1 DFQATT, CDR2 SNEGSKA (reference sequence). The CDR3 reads CSARSQVYQETQYF. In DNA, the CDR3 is TGCAGTGCCCGGAGTCAAGTGTACCAAGAGACCCAGTACTTC.

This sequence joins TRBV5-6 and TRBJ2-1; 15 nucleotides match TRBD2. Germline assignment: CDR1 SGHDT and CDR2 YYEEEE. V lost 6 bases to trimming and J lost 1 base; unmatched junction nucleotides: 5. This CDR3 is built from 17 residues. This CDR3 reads CASTRTSGGASYNEQFF. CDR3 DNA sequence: TGTGCCAGCACCAGGACTAGCGGGGGGGCTTCCTACAATGAGCAGTTCTTC.

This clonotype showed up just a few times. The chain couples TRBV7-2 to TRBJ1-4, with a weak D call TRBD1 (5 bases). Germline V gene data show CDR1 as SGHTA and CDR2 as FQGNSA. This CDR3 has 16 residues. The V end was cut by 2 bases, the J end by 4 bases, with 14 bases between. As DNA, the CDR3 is TGTGCCAGCAGCTTAATAGGGACTACCCGTAATGAAAAACTGTTTTTT. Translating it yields CASSLIGTTRNEKLFF. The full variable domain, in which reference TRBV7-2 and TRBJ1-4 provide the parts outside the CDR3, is GAGVSQSPSNKVTEKGKDVELRCDPISGHTALYWYRQSLGQGLEFLIYFQGNSAPDKSGLPSDRFSAERTGGSVSTLTIQRTQQEDSAVYLCASSLIGTTRNEKLFFGSGTQLSVL.

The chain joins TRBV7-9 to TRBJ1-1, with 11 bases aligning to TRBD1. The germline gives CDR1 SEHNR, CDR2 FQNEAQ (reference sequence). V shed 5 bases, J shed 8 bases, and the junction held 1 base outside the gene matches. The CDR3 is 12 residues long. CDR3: CASSRDRGEAFF. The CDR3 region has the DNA TGTGCCAGCAGCCGGGACAGGGGGGAAGCTTTCTTT.

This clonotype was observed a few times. The CDR3 loop reads CAWSTRGSGRSEQFF. The CDR3 DNA sequence: TGTGCCTGGAGTACCAGGGGTAGCGGGAGAAGTGAGCAGTTCTTC. The genes are TRBV30 and TRBJ2-1; 9 bases match TRBD2. V was clipped by 2 bases and J by 9 bases; unmatched bases: 11. Germline loops: CDR1 GTSNPN, CDR2 SVGIG (reference sequence). CDR3 length equals 15 residues.

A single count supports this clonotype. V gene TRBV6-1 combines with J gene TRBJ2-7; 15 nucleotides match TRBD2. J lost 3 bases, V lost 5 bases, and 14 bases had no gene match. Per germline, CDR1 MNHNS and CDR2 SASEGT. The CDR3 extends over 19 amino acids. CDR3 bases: TGTGCCAGCAGTACCACAGGGACTAGCGGGGGGCCAACGCTCTACGAGCAGTACTTC. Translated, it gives CASSTTGTSGGPTLYEQYF.

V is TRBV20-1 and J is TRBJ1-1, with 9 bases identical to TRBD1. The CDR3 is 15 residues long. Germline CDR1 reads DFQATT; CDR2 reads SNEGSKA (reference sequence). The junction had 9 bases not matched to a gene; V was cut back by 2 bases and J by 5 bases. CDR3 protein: CSARKTGTGITEAFF. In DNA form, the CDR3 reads TGCAGTGCTAGAAAGACCGGGACAGGGATAACTGAAGCTTTCTTT.

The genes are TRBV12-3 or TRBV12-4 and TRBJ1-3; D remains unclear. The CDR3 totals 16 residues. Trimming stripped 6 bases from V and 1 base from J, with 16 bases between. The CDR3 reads CASRSNWPSSGNTIYF. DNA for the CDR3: TGTGCCAGCAGGAGTAATTGGCCCTCATCTGGAAACACCATATATTTT.

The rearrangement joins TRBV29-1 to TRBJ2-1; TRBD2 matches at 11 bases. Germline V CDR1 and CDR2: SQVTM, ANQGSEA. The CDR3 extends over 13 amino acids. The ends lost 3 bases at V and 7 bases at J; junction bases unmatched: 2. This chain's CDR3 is CSVEPSGRNEQFF. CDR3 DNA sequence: TGCAGCGTTGAGCCTAGCGGGAGGAATGAGCAGTTCTTC.

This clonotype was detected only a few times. CDR3 bases: TGTGCCAGCAGCCTTAGTCGAAGGACCCTAGCTTTCTTT. This sequence encodes CASSLSRRTLAFF. The chain uses TRBV27 and TRBJ1-1; D uncertain. The ends were cut back, 6 bases at V and 10 bases at J, with 18 bases in the middle. Germline CDR1 reads MNHEY; CDR2 reads SMNVEV (reference sequence). The length of the CDR3 is 13 residues.